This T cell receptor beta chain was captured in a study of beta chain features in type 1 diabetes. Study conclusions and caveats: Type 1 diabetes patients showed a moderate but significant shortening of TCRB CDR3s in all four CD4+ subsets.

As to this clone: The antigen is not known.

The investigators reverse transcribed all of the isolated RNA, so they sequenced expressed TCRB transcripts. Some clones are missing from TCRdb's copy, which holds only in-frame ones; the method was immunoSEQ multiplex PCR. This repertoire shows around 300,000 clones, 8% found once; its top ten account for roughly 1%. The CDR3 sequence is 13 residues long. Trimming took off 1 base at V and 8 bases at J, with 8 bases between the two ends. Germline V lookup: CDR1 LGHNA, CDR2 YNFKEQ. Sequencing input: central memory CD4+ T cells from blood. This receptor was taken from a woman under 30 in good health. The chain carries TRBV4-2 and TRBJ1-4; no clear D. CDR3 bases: TGTGCCAGCAGCCAAGGGGTAAGGGAAAAACTGTTTTTT. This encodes CASSQGVREKLFF.